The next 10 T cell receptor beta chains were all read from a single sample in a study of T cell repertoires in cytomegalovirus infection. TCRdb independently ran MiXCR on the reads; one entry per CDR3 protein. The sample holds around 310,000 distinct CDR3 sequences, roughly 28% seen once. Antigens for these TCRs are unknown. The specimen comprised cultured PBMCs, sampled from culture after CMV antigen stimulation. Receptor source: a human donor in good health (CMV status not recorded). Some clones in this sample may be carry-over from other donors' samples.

The DNA of the CDR3 is TGTGCCAGCAGTTACTCGGCCGGGACTGCGTCCTACAATGAGCAGTTCTTC. It translates to CASSYSAGTASYNEQFF. The rearrangement links TRBV6-5 to TRBJ2-1; perhaps TRBD2 as D (6 bases). Per germline, CDR1 MNHEY and CDR2 SVGAGI. The CDR3 totals 17 residues. The V end was cut by 0 bases, the J end by 1 base, with 13 bases between.

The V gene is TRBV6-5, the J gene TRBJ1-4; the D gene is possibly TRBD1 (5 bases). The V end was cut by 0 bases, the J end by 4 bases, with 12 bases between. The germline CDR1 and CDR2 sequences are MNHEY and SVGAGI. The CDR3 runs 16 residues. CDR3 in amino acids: CASSYSATVLNEKLFF. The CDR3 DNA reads TGTGCCAGCAGTTACTCGGCGACAGTCCTTAATGAAAAACTGTTTTTT.

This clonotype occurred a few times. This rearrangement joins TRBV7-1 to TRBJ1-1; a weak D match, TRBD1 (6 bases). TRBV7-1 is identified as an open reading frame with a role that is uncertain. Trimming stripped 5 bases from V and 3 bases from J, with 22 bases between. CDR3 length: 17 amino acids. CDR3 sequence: CASSRRDTGNMHTEAFF. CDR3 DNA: TGTGCCAGCAGCCGCCGGGACACCGGGAATATGCACACTGAAGCTTTCTTT.

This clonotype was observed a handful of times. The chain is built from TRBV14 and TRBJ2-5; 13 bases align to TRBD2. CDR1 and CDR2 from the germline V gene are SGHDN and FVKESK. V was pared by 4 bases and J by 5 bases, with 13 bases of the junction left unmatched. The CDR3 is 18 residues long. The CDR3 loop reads CASSPYSLAGGPRETQYF. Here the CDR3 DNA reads TGTGCCAGCAGCCCCTACTCACTAGCGGGAGGGCCCCGGGAGACCCAGTACTTC.

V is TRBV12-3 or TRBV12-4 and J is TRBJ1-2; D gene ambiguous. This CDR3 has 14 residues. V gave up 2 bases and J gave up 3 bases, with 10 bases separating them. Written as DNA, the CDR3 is TGTGCCAGCAGTTTAACGAGAAGGGACTATGGCTACACCTTC. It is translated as CASSLTRRDYGYTF.

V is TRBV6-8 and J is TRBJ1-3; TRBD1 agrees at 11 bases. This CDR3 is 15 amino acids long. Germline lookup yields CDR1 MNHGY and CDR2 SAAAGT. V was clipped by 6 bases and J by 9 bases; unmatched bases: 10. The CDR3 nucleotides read TGTGCCAGCAGGGACGGACAGGGGGCGGAGGCCACCATATATTTT. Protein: CASRDGQGAEATIYF.

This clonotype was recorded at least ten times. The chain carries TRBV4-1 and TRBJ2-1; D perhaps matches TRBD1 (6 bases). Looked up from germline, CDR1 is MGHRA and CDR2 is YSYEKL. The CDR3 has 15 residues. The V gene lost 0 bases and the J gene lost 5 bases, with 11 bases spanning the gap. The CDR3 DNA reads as TGCGCCAGCAGCCAAGATCCTGGGACACACAATGAGCAGTTCTTC. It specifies CASSQDPGTHNEQFF.

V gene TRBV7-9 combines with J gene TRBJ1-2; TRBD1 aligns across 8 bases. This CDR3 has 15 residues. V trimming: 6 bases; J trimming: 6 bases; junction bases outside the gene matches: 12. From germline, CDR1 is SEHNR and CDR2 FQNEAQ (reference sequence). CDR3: CASRQTTRGLHGYTF. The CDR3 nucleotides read TGTGCCAGCAGACAAACCACCAGGGGGCTACATGGCTACACCTTC.

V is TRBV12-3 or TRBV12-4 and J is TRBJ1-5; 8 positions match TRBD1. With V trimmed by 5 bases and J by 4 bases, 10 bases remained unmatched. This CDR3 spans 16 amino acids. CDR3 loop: CASSRTGNMGNQPQHF. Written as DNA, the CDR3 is TGTGCCAGCAGTCGGACAGGGAACATGGGGAATCAGCCCCAGCATTTT.

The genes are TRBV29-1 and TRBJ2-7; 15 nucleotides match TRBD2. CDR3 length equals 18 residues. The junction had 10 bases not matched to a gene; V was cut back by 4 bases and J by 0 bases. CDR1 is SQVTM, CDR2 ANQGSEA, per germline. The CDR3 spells CSVVPAGTSGRYSYEQYF. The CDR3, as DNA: TGCAGCGTTGTTCCTGCCGGGACTAGCGGGAGGTACTCCTACGAGCAGTACTTC.